These T cell receptor beta chains were read from a single sample in a study of cytomegalovirus exposure and HLA in healthy donors. Sequenced by immunoSEQ multiplex PCR; TCRdb stores in-frame clones only, minus some. The table includes about 140,000 clones, around 78% detected once. The sequenced sample consisted of PBMCs. The source of these receptors is a woman in her late teens or twenties in good health and CMV-seropositive. CDR3s include the opening cysteine and the closing phenylalanine or tryptophan. The order of the fields is J gene, V gene, clone size, D gene, CDR3 protein, CDR3 DNA. D genes are given only for firm matches. Not all rows give a size; the values are once, few, many and, for expanded clones, a class.

j_gene: TRBJ2-7
v_gene: TRBV7-2
abundance: .
d_gene: TRBD2
CDR3aa: CASSTSGLAGANYEQYF
CDR3nt: TGTGCCAGCAGCACCAGCGGACTAGCGGGGGCCAACTACGAGCAGTACTTC

j_gene: TRBJ1-5
v_gene: TRBV5-8
abundance: .
d_gene: .
CDR3aa: CASSLRTVSNQPQHF
CDR3nt: TGTGCCAGCAGCTTGAGGACAGTTAGCAATCAGCCCCAGCATTTT

j_gene: TRBJ1-1
v_gene: TRBV7-6
abundance: .
d_gene: .
CDR3aa: CASSLGGENTEAFF
CDR3nt: TGTGCCAGCAGCTTGGGGGGGGAGAACACTGAAGCTTTCTTT

j_gene: TRBJ1-1
v_gene: TRBV18
abundance: .
d_gene: .
CDR3aa: CASSPPRGDTEAFF
CDR3nt: TGTGCCAGCTCACCCCCCCGGGGGGACACTGAAGCTTTCTTT

j_gene: TRBJ2-7
v_gene: TRBV6-1
abundance: .
d_gene: TRBD2
CDR3aa: CASKRGGSSYEQYF
CDR3nt: TGTGCCAGCAAACGGGGGGGCTCGTCCTACGAGCAGTACTTC

j_gene: TRBJ2-6
v_gene: TRBV9
abundance: .
d_gene: .
CDR3aa: CASSVGQPPGANVLTF
CDR3nt: TGTGCCAGCAGCGTAGGACAGCCCCCTGGGGCCAACGTCCTGACTTTC

j_gene: TRBJ2-7
v_gene: TRBV10-2
abundance: .
d_gene: TRBD1
CDR3aa: CASGAGQVITYEQYF
CDR3nt: TGCGCCAGCGGGGCCGGACAGGTAATCACCTACGAGCAGTACTTC

j_gene: TRBJ2-7
v_gene: TRBV15
abundance: .
d_gene: .
CDR3aa: CATSRGNSGYEQYF
CDR3nt: TGTGCCACCAGCAGAGGAAATAGCGGCTACGAGCAGTACTTC

j_gene: TRBJ1-2
v_gene: TRBV4-3
abundance: .
d_gene: TRBD1
CDR3aa: CASSQDRGDYGYTF
CDR3nt: TGCGCCAGCAGCCAGGACAGGGGGGACTATGGCTACACCTTC

j_gene: TRBJ2-3
v_gene: TRBV14
abundance: .
d_gene: .
CDR3aa: CASSQVRGADTQYF
CDR3nt: TGTGCCAGCAGCCAAGTCCGCGGGGCAGATACGCAGTATTTT

j_gene: TRBJ2-5
v_gene: TRBV19
abundance: .
d_gene: TRBD2
CDR3aa: CATTSGDNRAQYF
CDR3nt: TGTGCCACGACTAGCGGGGACAACAGGGCCCAGTACTTC

j_gene: TRBJ2-7
v_gene: TRBV10-2
abundance: .
d_gene: .
CDR3aa: CASSVTTDYEQYF
CDR3nt: TGCGCCAGCAGTGTAACGACAGACTACGAGCAGTACTTC

j_gene: TRBJ1-1
v_gene: TRBV30
abundance: .
d_gene: .
CDR3aa: CAWSVLLNTEAFF
CDR3nt: TGTGCCTGGAGTGTACTTTTGAACACTGAAGCTTTCTTT

j_gene: TRBJ2-6
v_gene: TRBV15
abundance: .
d_gene: TRBD1
CDR3aa: CATSKGTDSGANVLTF
CDR3nt: TGTGCCACCAGCAAAGGGACAGATTCTGGGGCCAACGTCCTGACTTTC

j_gene: TRBJ2-4
v_gene: TRBV6-5
abundance: .
d_gene: .
CDR3aa: CASRPGGLYKNIQYF
CDR3nt: TGTGCCAGCAGGCCAGGAGGACTCTACAAAAACATTCAGTACTTC

j_gene: TRBJ1-5
v_gene: TRBV19
abundance: .
d_gene: TRBD1
CDR3aa: CATSIRQGGQPQHF
CDR3nt: TGTGCCACCTCGATCCGACAGGGCGGTCAGCCCCAGCATTTT

j_gene: TRBJ2-7
v_gene: TRBV7-2
abundance: once
d_gene: TRBD1
CDR3aa: CASSARTGVQGEQYF
CDR3nt: TGTGCCAGCAGCGCAAGGACAGGGGTTCAGGGCGAGCAGTACTTC

j_gene: TRBJ1-2
v_gene: TRBV5-4
abundance: few
d_gene: TRBD1
CDR3aa: CASSPGQGGYTF
CDR3nt: TGTGCCAGCAGCCCCGGACAGGGGGGCTACACCTTC

j_gene: TRBJ1-1
v_gene: TRBV30
abundance: once
d_gene: .
CDR3aa: CAWTPGGVATEAFF
CDR3nt: TGTGCCTGGACTCCGGGGGGGGTTGCCACTGAAGCTTTCTTT

j_gene: TRBJ1-4
v_gene: TRBV2
abundance: .
d_gene: .
CDR3aa: CASSPAQPLGPGEKLFF
CDR3nt: TGTGCCAGCAGTCCAGCGCAACCACTGGGCCCGGGGGAAAAACTGTTTTTT

j_gene: TRBJ2-5
v_gene: TRBV5-1
abundance: .
d_gene: .
CDR3aa: CASSLGTEETQYF
CDR3nt: TGCGCCAGCAGCCTCGGGACTGAAGAGACCCAGTACTTC

j_gene: TRBJ2-1
v_gene: TRBV7-2
abundance: once
d_gene: TRBD2
CDR3aa: CASQPRRRGYYNEQFF
CDR3nt: TGTGCCAGCCAACCACGGCGGCGGGGGTACTACAATGAGCAGTTCTTC

j_gene: TRBJ1-1
v_gene: TRBV6-6
abundance: once
d_gene: TRBD1
CDR3aa: CASSRQGLAEAFF
CDR3nt: TGTGCCAGCAGTCGACAGGGGTTGGCTGAAGCTTTCTTT

j_gene: TRBJ2-1
v_gene: TRBV11-2
abundance: few
d_gene: TRBD2
CDR3aa: CASSYEGLAGGEQFF
CDR3nt: TGTGCCAGCAGCTATGAGGGACTAGCGGGAGGTGAGCAGTTCTTC

j_gene: TRBJ2-2
v_gene: TRBV4-3
abundance: .
d_gene: TRBD1
CDR3aa: CASSRAGTGANTGELFF
CDR3nt: TGCGCCAGCAGCCGTGCCGGGACAGGGGCGAACACCGGGGAGCTGTTTTTT

j_gene: TRBJ2-7
v_gene: TRBV5-1
abundance: .
d_gene: TRBD1
CDR3aa: CASSTGQGADQYF
CDR3nt: TGCGCCAGCAGCACAGGACAGGGGGCTGATCAGTACTTC

j_gene: TRBJ1-3
v_gene: TRBV6-6
abundance: .
d_gene: TRBD1
CDR3aa: CASSYLIWDREDTIYF
CDR3nt: TGTGCCAGCAGTTACCTAATTTGGGACAGGGAAGACACCATATATTTT

j_gene: TRBJ2-1
v_gene: TRBV5-8
abundance: few
d_gene: TRBD1
CDR3aa: CASRMTGGDYNEQFF
CDR3nt: TGTGCCAGCAGGATGACAGGGGGGGACTACAATGAGCAGTTCTTC

j_gene: TRBJ1-1
v_gene: TRBV11-2
abundance: few
d_gene: .
CDR3aa: CASSFEQGQSTEAFF
CDR3nt: TGTGCCAGCAGCTTCGAACAGGGTCAGTCCACTGAAGCTTTCTTT

j_gene: TRBJ2-1
v_gene: TRBV4-3
abundance: once
d_gene: TRBD1
CDR3aa: CASSQERGRYNEQFF
CDR3nt: TGCGCCAGCAGCCAAGAGAGGGGGCGTTACAATGAGCAGTTCTTC

j_gene: TRBJ1-4
v_gene: TRBV7-9
abundance: few
d_gene: .
CDR3aa: CATSQGDNEKLFF
CDR3nt: TGTGCCACCTCACAGGGTGATAATGAAAAACTGTTTTTT

j_gene: TRBJ1-6
v_gene: TRBV10-3
abundance: .
d_gene: .
CDR3aa: CAISEAVSGSLHF
CDR3nt: TGTGCCATCAGTGAGGCAGTCTCAGGGTCCCTCCACTTT

j_gene: TRBJ2-1
v_gene: TRBV2
abundance: .
d_gene: TRBD1
CDR3aa: CASNRGYNEQFF
CDR3nt: TGTGCCAGCAACAGGGGTTACAATGAGCAGTTCTTC

j_gene: TRBJ1-3
v_gene: TRBV5-4
abundance: .
d_gene: .
CDR3aa: CASSSGGPNSGNTIYF
CDR3nt: TGTGCCAGCAGCTCGGGGGGCCCTAACTCTGGAAACACCATATATTTT

j_gene: TRBJ1-2
v_gene: TRBV6-1
abundance: .
d_gene: TRBD1
CDR3aa: CASSMGQNYGYTF
CDR3nt: TGTGCCAGCAGCATGGGACAGAACTATGGCTACACCTTC

j_gene: TRBJ2-3
v_gene: TRBV9
abundance: .
d_gene: TRBD2
CDR3aa: CASSVLAGTDTQYF
CDR3nt: TGTGCCAGCAGCGTACTAGCGGGGACAGATACACAGTATTTT

j_gene: TRBJ1-2
v_gene: TRBV5-1
abundance: .
d_gene: TRBD1
CDR3aa: CASSPGQGAEGYTF
CDR3nt: TGCGCCAGCAGCCCGGGACAGGGGGCGGAAGGCTACACCTTC

j_gene: TRBJ2-7
v_gene: TRBV27
abundance: .
d_gene: .
CDR3aa: CASRAGDVEQYF
CDR3nt: TGTGCCAGCCGGGCAGGGGATGTCGAGCAGTACTTC

j_gene: TRBJ1-3
v_gene: TRBV27
abundance: .
d_gene: TRBD1
CDR3aa: CASSLFPGGRGLSGNTIYF
CDR3nt: TGTGCCAGCAGTTTGTTCCCCGGGGGCAGGGGGCTCTCTGGAAACACCATATATTTT

j_gene: TRBJ2-5
v_gene: TRBV7-6
abundance: .
d_gene: .
CDR3aa: CASTSPPRETQYF
CDR3nt: TGTGCCAGCACTTCCCCCCCGAGAGAGACCCAGTACTTC

j_gene: TRBJ2-2
v_gene: TRBV10-3
abundance: .
d_gene: .
CDR3aa: CAISEGGGLGTGELFF
CDR3nt: TGTGCCATCAGTGAAGGGGGGGGGCTGGGCACCGGGGAGCTGTTTTTT

j_gene: TRBJ1-1
v_gene: TRBV19
abundance: .
d_gene: .
CDR3aa: CASKVQGSAEAFF
CDR3nt: TGTGCCAGTAAGGTTCAGGGGTCGGCTGAAGCTTTCTTT

j_gene: TRBJ1-1
v_gene: TRBV5-1
abundance: once
d_gene: TRBD1
CDR3aa: CASSGSTGGGTEAFF
CDR3nt: TGCGCCAGCAGCGGATCGACAGGGGGGGGCACTGAAGCTTTCTTT

j_gene: TRBJ1-5
v_gene: TRBV6-6
abundance: medium-sized
d_gene: .
CDR3aa: CASGRPQHF
CDR3nt: TGTGCCAGCGGCCGGCCCCAGCATTTT

j_gene: TRBJ1-2
v_gene: TRBV19
abundance: .
d_gene: TRBD1
CDR3aa: CASSIRGQGARGYTF
CDR3nt: TGTGCCAGTAGTATAAGGGGACAGGGGGCTCGTGGCTACACCTTC

j_gene: TRBJ1-1
v_gene: TRBV6-5
abundance: .
d_gene: TRBD1
CDR3aa: CASSYSLTGTGSEAFF
CDR3nt: TGTGCCAGCAGTTACTCGCTTACCGGGACAGGTAGTGAAGCTTTCTTT

j_gene: TRBJ2-5
v_gene: TRBV2
abundance: .
d_gene: TRBD2
CDR3aa: CASSESLLAGGETQYF
CDR3nt: TGTGCCAGCAGTGAAAGTTTGCTAGCGGGGGGGGAGACCCAGTACTTC

j_gene: TRBJ1-1
v_gene: TRBV28
abundance: .
d_gene: .
CDR3aa: CASSFRRRTAGAFF
CDR3nt: TGTGCCAGCAGTTTCAGGAGGCGGACCGCTGGAGCTTTCTTT

j_gene: TRBJ1-5
v_gene: TRBV7-8
abundance: .
d_gene: .
CDR3aa: CASSLATPREHF
CDR3nt: TGTGCCAGCAGCTTAGCGACTCCCAGAGAGCATTTT

j_gene: TRBJ1-4
v_gene: TRBV5-6
abundance: few
d_gene: .
CDR3aa: CASSLLGAQANEKLFF
CDR3nt: TGTGCCAGCAGCCTTTTGGGGGCGCAGGCTAATGAAAAACTGTTTTTT

j_gene: TRBJ2-7
v_gene: TRBV11-2
abundance: .
d_gene: TRBD2
CDR3aa: CASSLVGTSGGTNYEQYF
CDR3nt: TGTGCCAGCAGCTTAGTTGGGACTAGCGGGGGTACCAACTACGAGCAGTACTTC

j_gene: TRBJ1-2
v_gene: TRBV5-1
abundance: .
d_gene: TRBD1
CDR3aa: CASSSGQGGYGYTF
CDR3nt: TGCGCCAGCAGCTCAGGACAGGGTGGCTATGGCTACACCTTC

j_gene: TRBJ2-5
v_gene: TRBV4-3
abundance: few
d_gene: TRBD1
CDR3aa: CASSLGQARYQETQYF
CDR3nt: TGCGCCAGCAGCCTTGGACAGGCCCGATACCAAGAGACCCAGTACTTC

j_gene: TRBJ1-1
v_gene: TRBV6-5
abundance: .
d_gene: .
CDR3aa: CASSYGGKNTEAFF
CDR3nt: TGTGCCAGCAGTTACGGCGGCAAGAACACTGAAGCTTTCTTT